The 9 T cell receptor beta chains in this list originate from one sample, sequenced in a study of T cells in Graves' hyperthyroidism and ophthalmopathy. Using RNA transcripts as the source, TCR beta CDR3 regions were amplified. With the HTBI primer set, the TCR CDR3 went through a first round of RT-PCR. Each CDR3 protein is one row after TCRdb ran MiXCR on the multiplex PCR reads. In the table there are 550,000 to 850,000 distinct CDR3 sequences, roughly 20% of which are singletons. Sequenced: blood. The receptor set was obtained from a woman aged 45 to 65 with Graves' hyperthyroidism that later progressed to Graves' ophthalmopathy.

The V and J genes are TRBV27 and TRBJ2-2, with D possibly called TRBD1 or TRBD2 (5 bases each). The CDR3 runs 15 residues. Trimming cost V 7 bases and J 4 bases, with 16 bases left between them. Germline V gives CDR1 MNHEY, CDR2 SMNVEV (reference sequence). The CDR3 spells CASTPGPLGTGELFF. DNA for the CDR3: TGTGCCAGCACCCCGGGACCCCTCGGCACCGGGGAGCTGTTTTTT.

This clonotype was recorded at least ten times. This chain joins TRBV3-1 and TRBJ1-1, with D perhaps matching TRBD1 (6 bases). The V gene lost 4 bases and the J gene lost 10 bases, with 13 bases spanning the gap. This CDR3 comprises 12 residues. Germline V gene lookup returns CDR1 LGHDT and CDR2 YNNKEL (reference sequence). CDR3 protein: CASSRHRDSAFF. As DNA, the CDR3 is TGTGCCAGCAGCCGACACAGGGACTCAGCTTTCTTT.

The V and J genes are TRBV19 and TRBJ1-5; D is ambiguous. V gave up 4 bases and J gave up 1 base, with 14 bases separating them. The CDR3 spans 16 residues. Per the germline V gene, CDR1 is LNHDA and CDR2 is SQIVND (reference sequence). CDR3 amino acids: CASSTPLGRSNQPQHF. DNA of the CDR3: TGTGCCAGTAGTACCCCCCTCGGGCGCAGCAATCAGCCCCAGCATTTT.

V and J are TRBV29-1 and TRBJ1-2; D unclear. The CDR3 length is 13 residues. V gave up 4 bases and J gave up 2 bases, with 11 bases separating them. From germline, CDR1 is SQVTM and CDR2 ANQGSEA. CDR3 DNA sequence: TGCAGCGTTGGGGGAGGGCCAAACTATGGCTACACCTTC. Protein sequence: CSVGGGPNYGYTF.

The DNA of the CDR3 is TGTGCCAGCAGTGTCAGCAGGGGAGGGGGCAATCAGCCCCAGCATTTT. Protein: CASSVSRGGGNQPQHF. The chain joins TRBV2 to TRBJ1-5, with a tentative D call TRBD1 (6 bases). CDR3 length equals 16 residues. CDR1 and CDR2 from the germline V gene are SNHLY and FYNNEI. V dropped 4 bases and J dropped 2 bases, with 15 bases sitting between them.

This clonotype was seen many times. CDR3 region: CASSPRQGWNTEAFF. The CDR3 coding sequence is TGTGCCAGCAGCCCCAGACAGGGATGGAACACTGAAGCTTTCTTT. The chain links TRBV7-8 to TRBJ1-1; 7 bases match TRBD1. Germline CDR1 is SGHVS and CDR2 is FQNEAQ. The CDR3 sequence is 15 residues long. Losses at the gene ends were 5 bases for V and 1 base for J; bases not matched to a gene: 7.

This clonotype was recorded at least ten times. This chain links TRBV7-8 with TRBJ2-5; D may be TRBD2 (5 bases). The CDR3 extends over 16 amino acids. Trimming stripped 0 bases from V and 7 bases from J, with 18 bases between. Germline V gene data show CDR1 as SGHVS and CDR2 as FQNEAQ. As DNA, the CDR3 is TGTGCCAGCAGCTTAGCCCCCCGACCTAGAGAGGGGACCCAGTACTTC. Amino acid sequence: CASSLAPRPREGTQYF.

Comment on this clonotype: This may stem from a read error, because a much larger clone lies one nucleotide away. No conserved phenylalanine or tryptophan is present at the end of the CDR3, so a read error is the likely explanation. The CDR3 DNA sequence: TGTGCCAGCTCACCACCGAGCACTGAAGCTTTCTCT. This encodes CASSPPSTEAFS. The V gene is TRBV18, the J gene TRBJ1-1; D is unclear. The CDR3 loop spans 12 amino acids. V shed 0 bases and J shed 4 bases, with 3 bases lying between them. Germline CDR1 KGHSH, CDR2 LQKENI.

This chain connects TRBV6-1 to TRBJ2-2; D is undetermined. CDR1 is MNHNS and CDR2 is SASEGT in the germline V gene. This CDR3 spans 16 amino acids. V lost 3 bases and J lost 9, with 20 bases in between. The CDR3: CASSDYGLKIYRELFF. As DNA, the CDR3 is TGTGCCAGCAGTGATTATGGTCTCAAAATCTACCGGGAGCTGTTTTTT.